One and the same sample provided the 32 T cell receptor beta chains below, sequenced in a study of blood T cell repertoires in COVID-19. Libraries were prepared by immunoSEQ multiplex PCR; TCRdb keeps only in-frame clonotypes and omits some of them. The profile shows about 130,000 clones, 80% to 85% of them singletons. Specimen: peripheral blood. Receptor source: a man aged 55 to 70 with acute or convalescent COVID-19.

J is TRBJ2-2 and V is TRBV7-9, with a tentative D call TRBD1 (5 bases). This CDR3 contains 14 residues. Germline assignment: CDR1 SEHNR and CDR2 FQNEAQ (reference sequence). Trimming left V 5 bases short and J 1 base short, with 8 bases between. CDR3 sequence (DNA): TGTGCCAGCAGCCCTGACAGGAACACCGGGGAGCTGTTTTTT. Its translation is CASSPDRNTGELFF.

This chain connects TRBV10-2 to TRBJ1-1; D is uncertain. Trimming shortened V by 2 bases and J by 1 base, and 17 bases separated the two germline ends. Germline-derived CDR1 and CDR2 are WSHSY and SAAADI. This CDR3 comprises 17 residues. CDR3 DNA: TGCGCCAGCAGTGAGGCCAGCCCCGGCGGATGGAACACTGAAGCTTTCTTT. Translating it yields CASSEASPGGWNTEAFF.

This chain joins TRBV3-1 (or the pseudogene TRBV3-2) and TRBJ2-7, with D maybe TRBD2 (6 bases). Trimming shortened V by 0 bases and J by 4 bases, and 13 bases separated the two germline ends. CDR1 is LGHDT, CDR2 YNNKEL, per germline (reference sequence). This CDR3 is 15 amino acids long. CDR3 sequence: CASSQDFTSSYEQYF. DNA of the CDR3: TGTGCCAGCAGCCAAGATTTCACTAGCTCTTACGAGCAGTACTTC.

The chain combines TRBV27 with TRBJ2-7; D not certain. Germline V lookup: CDR1 MNHEY, CDR2 SMNVEV (reference sequence). This CDR3 contains 14 residues. V was shortened by 5 bases and J by 7 bases, with 18 bases between the two germline ends. The CDR3 region has the DNA TGTGCCAGCAGTCCTAGTAGCCCCCCGTCGGAGCAGTACTTC. This encodes CASSPSSPPSEQYF.

The rearrangement links TRBV7-3 to TRBJ2-1; weak D call: TRBD1 (5 bases). The CDR3 has 16 residues. V lost 4 bases, J lost 2 bases, and 15 bases lay in between. CDR1 SGHTA and CDR2 FQGTGA come from the germline V gene. The CDR3: CASSSKQDLTYNEQFF. The CDR3 DNA follows: TGTGCCAGCAGCTCAAAACAGGATCTTACCTACAATGAGCAGTTCTTC.

The rearrangement links TRBV5-1 to TRBJ2-4; 8 bases line up with TRBD1. V lost 0 bases and J lost 9; bases outside the gene matches: 14. Germline lookup yields CDR1 SGHRS and CDR2 YFSETQ. There are 17 residues in the CDR3. The CDR3 spells CASSLAWTGKRTSIQYF. The CDR3 DNA reads TGCGCCAGCAGCTTGGCCTGGACAGGGAAGAGGACGAGCATTCAGTACTTC.

CDR3 sequence reads: CASSSNRDTYEQYF. CDR3 nucleotide sequence: TGTGCCAGCAGCTCAAACAGGGACACCTACGAGCAGTACTTC. The chain couples TRBV7-9 to TRBJ2-7; TRBD1 is a possible D gene (6 bases). The germline V gene has CDR1 SEHNR and CDR2 FQNEAQ (reference sequence). This CDR3 contains 14 residues. V lost 4 bases, J lost 2 bases, and 12 bases lay in between.

This chain uses TRBV5-1 with TRBJ2-3; 8 nucleotides align to TRBD1. The V gene's germline CDR1 is SGHRS and CDR2 YFSETQ. CDR3 length: 16 amino acids. J gave up 1 base and V 2 bases, and 6 bases lay outside the gene matches. CDR3 coding DNA: TGCGCCAGCAGCTTACCGACAGGGGAAGGCACAGATACGCAGTATTTT. It is translated as CASSLPTGEGTDTQYF.

The rearrangement joins TRBV24-1 to TRBJ2-3; D is ambiguous. Per the germline V gene, CDR1 is KGHDR and CDR2 is SFDVKD. The CDR3 has 15 amino acids. The V gene lost 6 bases and the J gene lost 1 base, with 13 bases spanning the gap. Written as DNA, the CDR3 is TGTGCCACCAGTTCTCCGTCGGTTGGCACAGATACGCAGTATTTT. This gives the protein CATSSPSVGTDTQYF.

The chain couples TRBV5-1 to TRBJ2-5; D not certain. The germline V gene has CDR1 SGHRS and CDR2 YFSETQ. The CDR3 consists of 14 residues. The V and J ends lost 0 bases and 5 bases respectively, with 11 bases between them. The CDR3 DNA reads TGCGCCAGCAGCTTGGCTCAACCTGAGGAGACCCAGTACTTC. Protein: CASSLAQPEETQYF.

This CDR3 reads CASSLVGSHPYEQYF. For the CDR3, the DNA is TGTGCCAGCAGCTTAGTTGGTAGCCATCCCTACGAGCAGTACTTC. The chain combines TRBV7-9 with TRBJ2-7; D uncertain. Deletions cut 1 base from V and 2 bases from J, with 12 bases between. From germline, CDR1 is SEHNR and CDR2 FQNEAQ (reference sequence). The CDR3 has 15 residues.

The chain carries TRBV13 and TRBJ2-3; D is unresolved. The CDR3 length is 15 residues. Germline V gene data show CDR1 as PRHDT and CDR2 as FYEKMQ (reference sequence). V lost 5 bases, J lost 1 base, and 13 bases lay in between. The CDR3 nucleotides read TGTGCCAGCAGCCCCCCCCCAGGTCGCACAGATACGCAGTATTTT. Its protein product is CASSPPPGRTDTQYF.

The chain recombines TRBV5-5 with TRBJ2-7; 12 nucleotides match TRBD1. The ends lost 0 bases at V and 3 bases at J; junction bases unmatched: 4. Looked up from germline, CDR1 is SGHKS and CDR2 is YYEKEE (reference sequence). The CDR3 has 16 amino acids. The CDR3 region has the DNA TGTGCCAGCAGCTTGGCCGGGACAGGGGGCATCTACGAGCAGTACTTC. Protein product: CASSLAGTGGIYEQYF.

The chain recombines TRBV24-1 with TRBJ2-3; TRBD1 matches 11 bases. Trimming took 9 bases from V and 1 from J; bases not matched to a gene: 14. Germline-derived CDR1 and CDR2 are KGHDR and SFDVKD. The CDR3 runs 18 residues. The CDR3 sequence: CATRGGTGGLAGTDTQYF. CDR3 nucleotide sequence: TGTGCCACCCGAGGGGGGACAGGGGGACTAGCTGGCACAGATACGCAGTATTTT.

The rearrangement joins TRBV5-4 to TRBJ1-4; TRBD1 aligns across 10 bases. Germline CDR1 reads SGHNT; CDR2 reads YYREEE (reference sequence). CDR3 size: 15 residues. With V trimmed by 2 bases and J by 7 bases, 5 bases remained unmatched. In DNA form, the CDR3 reads TGTGCCAGCAGCTTACCGGGACAGGGGAGTGAAAAACTGTTTTTT. It is translated as CASSLPGQGSEKLFF.

V usage is TRBV5-1 and J usage is TRBJ2-2, with TRBD1 identical over 9 bases. J gave up 3 bases and V 4 bases, and 4 bases lay outside the gene matches. This CDR3 region has 15 residues. CDR1 and CDR2 (germline): SGHRS, YFSETQ. The CDR3 spells CASSEGTGYTGELFF. Here the CDR3 DNA reads TGCGCCAGCAGCGAGGGGACAGGGTACACCGGGGAGCTGTTTTTT.

The V call is TRBV5-1, the J call TRBJ2-3; D unresolved. This CDR3 contains 15 residues. V was shortened by 2 bases and J by 0 bases, with 10 bases between the two germline ends. From germline, CDR1 is SGHRS and CDR2 YFSETQ. CDR3 nucleotides: TGCGCCAGCAGCTTCGACACCCCAAGCACAGATACGCAGTATTTT. Translated, it gives CASSFDTPSTDTQYF. Filled out from reference TRBV5-1 and TRBJ2-3, the complete variable domain reads KAGVTQTPRYLIKTRGQQVTLSCSPISGHRSVSWYQQTPGQGLQFLFEYFSETQRNKGNFPGRFSGRQFSNSRSEMNVSTLELGDSALYLCASSFDTPSTDTQYFGPGTRLTVL.

The chain recombines TRBV5-1 with TRBJ1-2; D gene unclear. The CDR3 extends over 13 amino acids. Trimming cost V 3 bases and J 8 bases, with 14 bases left between them. Germline lookup yields CDR1 SGHRS and CDR2 YFSETQ. CDR3 loop: CASSSRSGWGYTF. The CDR3, as DNA: TGCGCCAGCAGCTCACGATCGGGTTGGGGCTACACCTTC.

A single count supports this clone. The chain uses TRBV5-1 and TRBJ1-3; TRBD1 aligns across 9 bases. CDR3 length equals 16 residues. Per germline, CDR1 SGHRS and CDR2 YFSETQ. V was pared by 4 bases and J by 1 base, with 6 bases of the junction left unmatched. The DNA for the CDR3 is TGCGCCAGCAGCGGGGGACAGGGAGGTTCTGGAAACACCATATATTTT. It codes for CASSGGQGGSGNTIYF.

The chain combines TRBV29-1 with TRBJ1-3; TRBD1 is a possible D gene (6 bases). The length of the CDR3 is 14 residues. Germline-derived CDR1 and CDR2 are SQVTM and ANQGSEA. The V end was cut by 4 bases, the J end by 0 bases, with 10 bases between. CDR3 region: CSVVTGSSGNTIYF. The CDR3 DNA sequence: TGCAGCGTTGTTACAGGGAGCTCTGGAAACACCATATATTTT.

The chain employs TRBV5-1 and TRBJ2-2; no reliable D call. In germline, CDR1 is SGHRS, CDR2 YFSETQ. The CDR3 runs 16 residues. The V and J ends lost 2 bases and 2 bases respectively, with 13 bases between them. As DNA, the CDR3 is TGCGCCAGCAGCTTCCGAGGCAGCGAAAACACCGGGGAGCTGTTTTTT. It codes for CASSFRGSENTGELFF.

The chain is built from TRBV5-1 and TRBJ2-1; 8 bases fit TRBD2. The V gene end was trimmed by 3 bases and the J gene end by 6 bases; junction bases not matched to a gene: 11. CDR3 length: 16 amino acids. Germline CDR1 reads SGHRS; CDR2 reads YFSETQ. The CDR3 loop is CASSWGSASGPNEQFF. In DNA form, the CDR3 reads TGCGCCAGCAGCTGGGGGTCGGCTAGCGGGCCCAATGAGCAGTTCTTC.

V gene TRBV7-8 combines with J gene TRBJ2-4, with 11 positions matching TRBD2. This CDR3 region has 19 residues. Germline CDR1 and CDR2: SGHVS and FQNEAQ. After removal of 1 base from V and 0 bases from J, the junction contained 8 bases not matched to a gene. CDR3 sequence: CASSLEPPGLAVAKNIQYF. DNA of the CDR3: TGTGCCAGCAGCTTAGAACCTCCGGGACTAGCGGTAGCCAAAAACATTCAGTACTTC.

The rearrangement joins TRBV5-4 to TRBJ1-2; 8 positions match TRBD1. Germline V gene data show CDR1 as SGHNT and CDR2 as YYREEE (reference sequence). After removal of 0 bases from V and 6 bases from J, the junction contained 4 bases not matched to a gene. The CDR3 consists of 14 residues. The CDR3 DNA reads TGTGCCAGCAGCTTGGAACAGGGGGGGGATGGCTACACCTTC. It yields the protein CASSLEQGGDGYTF.

The table lists this clone with a few counts. The chain is built from TRBV11-2 and TRBJ2-7, with 10 bases matching TRBD1. The V and J ends lost 3 bases and 2 bases, in that order; junction bases with no gene match: 10. CDR1 is SGHAT, CDR2 FQNNGV, per germline. CDR3 length: 17 residues. The CDR3 sequence: CASSLESRTGGPYEQYF. CDR3 sequence (DNA): TGTGCCAGCAGCTTGGAATCGAGGACAGGGGGGCCCTACGAGCAGTACTTC.

The V call is TRBV27, the J call TRBJ2-3; 8 nucleotides align to TRBD2. The CDR3 loop spans 16 amino acids. From germline, CDR1 is MNHEY and CDR2 SMNVEV (reference sequence). The trim removed 8 bases at V and 2 bases at J, leaving 12 bases unmatched. DNA of the CDR3: TGTGCCAGCTCCTCTCGGACTAGCTCCCCCACAGATACGCAGTATTTT. Protein: CASSSRTSSPTDTQYF.

The gene calls are TRBV11-3 and TRBJ2-3, with TRBD1 matching over 7 bases. Germline CDR1 is SGHNT and CDR2 is YENEEA. The CDR3 consists of 16 residues. V dropped 5 bases and J dropped 0; count of bases not matched to a gene: 8. In nucleotides, the CDR3 is TGTGCCAGCAGCCAGACAGGGACCCCTAGCACAGATACGCAGTATTTT. Amino acids: CASSQTGTPSTDTQYF.

The chain combines TRBV10-3 with TRBJ1-1; 9 bases align to TRBD1. With V trimmed by 0 bases and J by 2 bases, 1 base remained unmatched. The CDR3 sequence is 15 residues long. Germline V CDR1 and CDR2: ENHRY, SYGVKD. The CDR3 sequence is CAISESGQGNTEAFF. The CDR3 nucleotides are TGTGCCATCAGTGAGTCGGGACAGGGTAACACTGAAGCTTTCTTT.

This chain links TRBV6-5 with TRBJ1-5; a possible D gene is TRBD1 (6 bases). V was cut by 7 bases and J by 3 bases, with 16 bases left in between. Germline V gives CDR1 MNHEY, CDR2 SVGAGI. The CDR3 covers 15 residues. The CDR3 nucleotides are TGTGCCAGCACTTTACAAGCAGGGGACAATCAGCCCCAGCATTTT. Residues: CASTLQAGDNQPQHF.

J is TRBJ2-1 and V is TRBV7-6; 11 bases are shared with TRBD2. The germline CDR1 and CDR2 sequences are SGHVS and FNYEAQ. This CDR3 is built from 15 residues. J lost 9 bases, V lost 1 base, and 5 bases had no gene match. The CDR3, as DNA: TGTGCCAGCAGCTTAGTAGCGGGAGGGTTGGGTGAGCAGTTCTTC. Its translation: CASSLVAGGLGEQFF.

The rearrangement links TRBV28 to TRBJ2-3; D remains unclear. V lost 7 bases and J 1 base, leaving 15 bases between the germline ends. Germline V gene sequence: CDR1 MDHEN, CDR2 SYDVKM. CDR3 length equals 15 residues. The chain's CDR3 is CASTKSLIGTDTQYF. The CDR3 DNA reads TGTGCCAGCACCAAGAGTCTGATCGGCACAGATACGCAGTATTTT.

The chain joins TRBV10-1 to TRBJ2-3; TRBD2 matches at 9 bases. From germline, CDR1 is WNHNN and CDR2 SYGVQD (reference sequence). The J segment lost 0 bases and the V segment lost 4 bases, leaving 5 bases of the junction unmatched. CDR3 length: 16 residues. Here the CDR3 reads CASSGGAGGSTDTQYF. The CDR3 region has the DNA TGCGCCAGCAGTGGGGGAGCGGGGGGAAGCACAGATACGCAGTATTTT.